These 15 T cell receptor beta chains came from one sample sequenced in a study of tumor-infiltrating lymphocytes in primary liver carcinoma. A primer in the constant region served to generate TCR beta cDNA from approximately 460 ng of total RNA. Construction of TCR beta libraries relied on three successive nested multiplex PCR rounds employing slightly modified ARM-PCR. Primers for the first two PCR rounds were TRBV1-TRBV30 forward primers and a C-beta reverse primer (roughly 10 cycles per round). TCRdb independently ran MiXCR on the multiplex PCR reads; one entry per CDR3 protein. The sample gives about 20,000 distinct CDR3 sequences, roughly 80% of which show up once; 40% is in the top ten. From roughly 20-30 mg of unsorted bulk tissue, DNA and RNA were co-extracted together. Sample: liver tumor tissue from sampling region 4. Stated subset: tumor region T4, right-lateral pole. The origin of the receptors is a woman aged 25 to 39 with primary liver carcinoma and hepatitis B virus infection.

The chain links TRBV11-2 to TRBJ2-3; TRBD1 or TRBD2 may be the D gene (5 bases each). The CDR3 is made up of 13 amino acids. Trimming cost V 5 bases and J 7 bases, with 13 bases left between them. CDR1 SGHAT and CDR2 FQNNGV come from the germline V gene. CDR3 in DNA: TGTGCCAGCAGCGTCTCCAGGGAGAATACGCAGTATTTT. Translation gives CASSVSRENTQYF.

This clonotype was detected once. At one end the junction does not follow the germline gene, possibly because of a read error. V usage is TRBV4-3 and J usage is TRBJ2-1; weak D call: TRBD2 (5 bases). This CDR3 contains 16 residues. From germline, CDR1 is LGHNA and CDR2 YSLEER. CDR3 DNA: TGTGCCAGCAGCCAAGATACGGGAAGCTTCTACAATGAGCAGTTCTTC. Translating it yields CASSQDTGSFYNEQFF.

This clonotype appeared once. An end of the junction differs from the germline gene, which may be a read error. The chain couples TRBV7-8 to TRBJ1-4, with no clear D. The length of the CDR3 is 15 residues. Germline CDR1 reads SGHVS; CDR2 reads FQNEAQ. The chain's CDR3 is CVSSLKYEGSGKLCF. In DNA form, the CDR3 reads TGTGTCAGCAGCTTAAAGTACGAAGGTTCAGGAAAACTGTGTTTT.

Points on this clonotype: A read error may produce the germline difference seen at one junction end. The chain combines TRBV12-3 or TRBV12-4 with TRBJ2-6; D possibly uses TRBD1 or TRBD2 (5 bases each). CDR3 length: 20 amino acids. The CDR3 DNA reads as TGTGCTAGCAGCTTAAAGAGGAGGATAGGGGTCCGCTCTGGGGCCAACGTCCTGACTTTC. Translated, it gives CASSLKRRIGVRSGANVLTF.

The genes are TRBV4-3 and TRBJ2-7, with 8 bases matching TRBD2. CDR1 and CDR2 (germline): LGHNA, YSLEER. V lost 1 base to trimming and J lost 3 bases; unmatched junction nucleotides: 14. This CDR3 is 18 amino acids long. The CDR3 here is CASSQAVAGGHNSYEQYF. CDR3 in DNA: TGCGCCAGCAGCCAAGCTGTGGCGGGGGGCCACAATAGCTACGAGCAGTACTTC.

On this clonotype itself: The junction differs from germline at one of its ends, possibly a read error. Written as DNA, the CDR3 is TGTGCAAGCAGCCCCGGGGACGCCCGTTCCTACGAGCAGTACTTC. This gives the protein CASSPGDARSYEQYF. V gene TRBV11-1 combines with J gene TRBJ2-7; the D gene could be TRBD1 or TRBD2 (5 bases each). The germline V gene encodes CDR1 SGHAT and CDR2 FQDESV (reference sequence). CDR3 length equals 15 residues.

For this clonotype: A read error is likely, as this CDR3 ends without the conserved phenylalanine or tryptophan. V and J are TRBV4-2 and TRBJ1-4, with D uncertain. The germline CDR1 and CDR2 sequences are LGHNA and YNFKEQ. This CDR3 comprises 12 residues. For the CDR3, the DNA is TGTGTCAGCAGCCAAGATAGGGAAAGACTGTTTTCT. This sequence encodes CVSSQDRERLFS.

Concerning this clonotype itself: A much larger clone sits a single nucleotide away, making a read error possible. The chain recombines TRBV2 with TRBJ1-1; D unresolved. Germline V gives CDR1 SNHLY, CDR2 FYNNEI. The CDR3 runs to 15 residues. The CDR3 coding sequence is TGTGTCAGCAGTGACCAATGGGTATCGAACACTGAAGCTTTCTTT. Translated: CVSSDQWVSNTEAFF. Full variable domain (remainder filled in from reference TRBV2 and TRBJ1-1): EPEVTQTPSHQVTQMGQEVILRCVPISNHLYFYWYRQILGQKVEFLVSFYNNEISEKSEIFDDQFSVERPDGSNFTLKIRSTKLEDSAMYFCVSSDQWVSNTEAFFGQGTRLTVV.

This chain connects TRBV29-1 to TRBJ1-5; 8 bases are a match to TRBD1. This CDR3 spans 13 amino acids. The germline CDR1 and CDR2 sequences are SQVTM and ANQGSEA. With 4 bases clipped from V and 4 bases from J, the junction kept 3 bases outside the gene matches. The CDR3 DNA is TGCAGCGTTGGGACAGGGCTGAATCAGCCCCAGCATTTT. Translating it yields CSVGTGLNQPQHF.

For this clonotype: No conserved phenylalanine or tryptophan ends this CDR3, so it is likely a read error. The rearrangement joins TRBV10-3 to TRBJ2-1; D uncertain. V lost 5 bases to trimming and J lost 8 bases, with 16 bases between them. Germline assignment: CDR1 ENHRY and CDR2 SYGVKD. The CDR3 sequence is 14 residues long. The CDR3 nucleotides are TGTGCCATCAGTCCCTCGGCGACCCGGCATGAGCAGTTCTTA. Translating gives CAISPSATRHEQFL.

This clonotype was seen a single time. The rearrangement uses TRBV4-3 and TRBJ2-7; possible D gene TRBD2, 5 bases. The CDR3 is 15 residues long. Looked up from germline, CDR1 is LGHNA and CDR2 is YSLEER. Trimming left V 0 bases short and J 7 bases short, with 16 bases between. The CDR3, as DNA: TGCGCCAGCAGCCAAGATCGACGGACGGAGCGGGAGCAGTACTTC. Its translation is CASSQDRRTEREQYF.

A note on this clonotype: An end of the junction differs from the germline gene, which may be a read error. The genes are TRBV28 and TRBJ2-2, with a possible D match to TRBD2 (6 bases). CDR1 MDHEN and CDR2 SYDVKM come from the germline V gene. The CDR3 consists of 13 residues. CDR3 region: CDSGLNGSGELFF. CDR3 in DNA: TGTGACAGCGGTTTGAACGGGAGCGGGGAGCTGTTTTTT.

This sequence joins TRBV11-3 and TRBJ2-1, with D perhaps given as TRBD1 or TRBD2 (5 bases each). The CDR3 sequence is 15 residues long. V dropped 3 bases and J dropped 0 bases, with 9 bases sitting between them. The germline V gene has CDR1 SGHNT and CDR2 YENEEA. The DNA for the CDR3 is TGTGCCAGCAGCTTCGGGGCCCGCTCCTACAATGAGCAGTTCTTC. It specifies CASSFGARSYNEQFF. The whole variable domain, remainder taken from reference TRBV11-3 and TRBJ2-1, is EAGVVQSPRYKIIEKKQPVAFWCNPISGHNTLYWYLQNLGQGPELLIRYENEEAVDDSQLPKDRFSAERLKGVDSTLKIQPAELGDSAVYLCASSFGARSYNEQFFGPGTRLTVL.

As concerns this clonotype: A much larger clone is a single base away; this may be a read error. The rearrangement joins TRBV2 to TRBJ1-1; D not resolved. The CDR3 runs 15 residues. Germline values: CDR1 SNHLY, CDR2 FYNNEI. CDR3 sequence (DNA): TGTGCCAGCAGTGACCAATGGGTATCGAACACTGACGCTTTCTTT. Amino acid sequence: CASSDQWVSNTDAFF.

This clonotype was observed a single time. The conserved phenylalanine or tryptophan normally closing the CDR3 is absent here, so this likely arose from a read error. V usage is TRBV7-8 and J usage is TRBJ2-7; D remains unclear. CDR1 is SGHVS and CDR2 is FQNEAQ in the germline V gene. With 4 bases removed from V and 0 bases from J, the gap between germline ends came to 22 bases. The CDR3 runs 18 residues. CDR3 nucleotides: TGTGCCAGCAGCTCGGGTTGCGGTCGTACTATGAACTCCTACGAGCAGTACTCC. Protein product: CASSSGCGRTMNSYEQYS.